Below are 32 T cell receptor beta chains sequenced from a single sample in a study of cytomegalovirus exposure and HLA in healthy donors (dated by TCRdb to 2016 to 2017). The receptor library was made with the immunoSEQ multiplex PCR assay. For the multiplex PCR, a mixture combining 60 forward primers for TCR Vbeta segments and 13 reverse primers for TCR Jbeta segments was used. TCRdb holds this immuneACCESS table with in-frame rearrangements only. Some clones are missing; in checked studies, unresolved V genes explain under half, and the rest has no known cause. The table for this sample lists 150,000 to 180,000 clones; 60% to 75% of them were counted only once. The biggest ten clones account for approximately 3% of the sample. Sequenced sample: PBMCs. Every receptor here comes from a man between 18 and 35 years old in good health and CMV-seronegative.

This clone is a singleton in its sample. The CDR3 region is CASSLGLTSGDQETQYF. CDR3 DNA: TGCGCCAGCAGCTTGGGCCTAACTAGCGGGGACCAAGAGACCCAGTACTTC. The chain is built from TRBV5-1 and TRBJ2-5; 10 nucleotides align to TRBD2. The germline gives CDR1 SGHRS, CDR2 YFSETQ. V trimming: 0 bases; J trimming: 0 bases; junction bases outside the gene matches: 5. The CDR3 totals 17 residues.

In this sample, this clone turned up a few times. V gene TRBV14 combines with J gene TRBJ1-6; no definite D call. V was shortened by 1 base and J by 10 bases, with 20 bases between the two germline ends. The CDR3 is 17 amino acids. Germline V gives CDR1 SGHDN, CDR2 FVKESK. CDR3 amino acids: CASSQVRMPDYRSPLHF. CDR3 DNA sequence: TGTGCCAGCAGCCAAGTACGGATGCCGGACTATCGATCACCCCTCCACTTT.

The chain couples TRBV10-3 to TRBJ1-5; D might be TRBD1 (6 bases). Trimming cost V 6 bases and J 4 bases, with 16 bases left between them. Germline CDR1 is ENHRY and CDR2 is SYGVKD. CDR3 size: 15 residues. This CDR3 is CAISQQGGENQPQHF. The CDR3 DNA follows: TGTGCCATCAGCCAGCAAGGGGGGGAAAATCAGCCCCAGCATTTT.

A word on this clone: One end of the junction fails to match germline, which may point to a read error. The chain joins TRBV19 to TRBJ1-2; D gene unclear. The V gene's germline CDR1 is LNHDA and CDR2 SQIVND (reference sequence). This CDR3 is 17 amino acids long. The CDR3 sequence: CASKSGGQTFYNYGCTF. The CDR3 nucleotides read TGTGCCAGTAAGAGTGGAGGTCAAACCTTCTATAACTATGGCTGCACCTTC.

The chain recombines TRBV9 with TRBJ1-3; D unresolved. Trimming removed 7 bases at V and 0 bases at J, with 11 bases between. Germline V gene lookup returns CDR1 SGDLS and CDR2 YYNGEE. This CDR3 has 14 residues. CDR3 residues: CASGGGYSGNTIYF. The CDR3 bases are TGTGCCAGCGGCGGAGGGTACTCTGGAAACACCATATATTTT.

This clone was detected only a few times. The chain links TRBV7-2 to TRBJ1-5, with 9 bases that match TRBD1. The CDR3 is 17 amino acids. The trim removed 5 bases at V and 0 bases at J, leaving 8 bases unmatched. Looked up from germline, CDR1 is SGHTA and CDR2 is FQGNSA. The CDR3 coding sequence is TGTGCCAGCAGCCCCGGGACAGGGTTTTATAGCAATCAGCCCCAGCATTTT. Its translation is CASSPGTGFYSNQPQHF.

The V and J genes are TRBV5-6 and TRBJ1-4; 10 bases line up with TRBD1. This CDR3 has 15 residues. Trimming took 4 bases from V and 3 from J; bases not matched to a gene: 3. CDR1 and CDR2 (germline): SGHDT, YYEEEE. In DNA, the CDR3 is TGTGCCAGCAGCCTAGGGACAGGGGCTAATGAAAAACTGTTTTTT. Protein: CASSLGTGANEKLFF.

V usage is TRBV28 and J usage is TRBJ1-3; the D gene is possibly TRBD1 (6 bases). Germline V CDR1 and CDR2: MDHEN, SYDVKM. Deletions cut 6 bases from V and 5 bases from J, with 11 bases between. This CDR3 spans 13 amino acids. The CDR3 region has the DNA TGTGCCAGCAGAACAGGGACGCGAAACACCATATATTTT. Amino acid sequence: CASRTGTRNTIYF.

Remarks on this clone: Compared with germline, one end of the junction differs, possibly owing to a read error. The rearrangement uses TRBV7-7 and TRBJ2-7; TRBD2 matches 10 bases. The CDR3 runs 16 residues. Germline-derived CDR1 and CDR2 are SSHAT and FNYEAQ (reference sequence). The CDR3 bases are TGTGCTAGCAGCTTAGTTGTGCCTAGCGGGAGCTACGAGCAGTACTTC. Its translation is CASSLVVPSGSYEQYF.

The genes are TRBV27 and TRBJ1-1, with D hard to call. The CDR3 contains 12 residues. Deletions cut 3 bases from V and 8 bases from J, with 10 bases between. Germline CDR1 MNHEY, CDR2 SMNVEV (reference sequence). The CDR3 here is CASSFGGREAFF. The CDR3 region has the DNA TGTGCCAGCAGTTTCGGAGGGCGAGAAGCTTTCTTT.

This rearrangement joins TRBV6-5 to TRBJ1-1; D ambiguous. V lost 4 bases and J lost 8, with 17 bases in between. The CDR3 covers 14 residues. CDR1 MNHEY and CDR2 SVGAGI come from the germline V gene. The CDR3 DNA reads as TGTGCCAGCAGTTCCGTTTCCGGGTCTGGCGAAGCTTTCTTT. Residues: CASSSVSGSGEAFF.

This clone was recorded a few times. In DNA, the CDR3 is TGCGCCAGCAGCCAATGGGTGGGCCGGACCCAGCATTTT. It codes for CASSQWVGRTQHF. The rearrangement links TRBV4-3 to TRBJ1-5; D is unresolved. Germline CDR1 reads LGHNA; CDR2 reads YSLEER. Trimming left V 2 bases short and J 11 bases short, with 13 bases between. The CDR3 loop spans 13 amino acids.

This clone was recorded once. The V gene is TRBV7-2, the J gene TRBJ1-2; 7 bases are a match to TRBD1. J gave up 3 bases and V 0 bases, and 7 bases lay outside the gene matches. Looked up from germline, CDR1 is SGHTA and CDR2 is FQGNSA. The CDR3 contains 16 residues. CDR3 loop: CASSLAEGDRYYGYTF. As DNA, the CDR3 is TGTGCCAGCAGCTTAGCTGAAGGGGACAGATACTATGGCTACACCTTC.

The chain employs TRBV7-8 and TRBJ1-3; no clear D. The closer fit of TRBJ2-2 to the DNA end suggests the J call may be wrong. Germline V gene sequence: CDR1 SGHVS, CDR2 FQNEAQ. The CDR3 length is 14 residues. CDR3 coding DNA: TGTGCCAGTAGATCGGTCCCTAACACCGGGGAGCTGTTTTTT. Protein product: CASRSVPNTGELFF.

V is TRBV11-2 and J is TRBJ1-1; TRBD1 aligns across 9 bases. Germline V gene sequence: CDR1 SGHAT, CDR2 FQNNGV. CDR3 length: 14 amino acids. After removal of 7 bases from V and 7 bases from J, the junction contained 10 bases not matched to a gene. The CDR3 spells CASTPGTGKDEAFF. The CDR3 DNA reads as TGTGCCAGCACCCCCGGGACAGGGAAAGATGAAGCTTTCTTT.

CDR3 nucleotides: TGTGCCAGCAGCCAGGCCCCAGGGGCTGACTATGGCTACACCTTC. This translates into CASSQAPGADYGYTF. The chain couples TRBV4-2 to TRBJ1-2, with TRBD1 as a possible D gene (6 bases). The V gene lost 3 bases and the J gene lost 3 bases, with 14 bases spanning the gap. Germline lookup yields CDR1 LGHNA and CDR2 YNFKEQ. CDR3 length: 15 residues.

J is TRBJ2-6 and V is TRBV7-3; tentatively, D is TRBD2 (5 bases). CDR3 length equals 16 residues. V was shortened by 7 bases and J by 4 bases, with 17 bases between the two germline ends. Germline CDR1 and CDR2: SGHTA and FQGTGA. This chain's CDR3 is CASTPNAGGGANVLTF. CDR3 DNA: TGTGCCAGCACCCCGAATGCGGGCGGCGGGGCCAACGTCCTGACTTTC.

The CDR3 is CASSQGPIQELGTEAFF. The CDR3 DNA reads as TGTGCCAGCAGCCAAGGACCGATTCAGGAACTTGGCACTGAAGCTTTCTTT. The rearrangement joins TRBV4-2 to TRBJ1-1; no clear D gene. This CDR3 is built from 17 residues. Per the germline V gene, CDR1 is LGHNA and CDR2 is YNFKEQ. Trimming took off 1 base at V and 4 bases at J, with 19 bases between the two ends.

V gene TRBV28 combines with J gene TRBJ1-2; maybe TRBD1 (6 bases). V lost 5 bases and J lost 8, with 15 bases in between. CDR1 and CDR2 from the germline V gene are MDHEN and SYDVKM. This CDR3 region has 13 residues. CDR3 amino acids: CASSLAGGRGYTF. For the CDR3, the DNA is TGTGCCAGCAGTCTCGCGGGGGGCCGGGGCTACACCTTC.

Here the CDR3 DNA reads TGTGCCAGTAGATGTAAGCAGGGGACCGGGGACGAGCAGTACGTC. Protein: CASRCKQGTGDEQYV. The chain is built from TRBV19 and TRBJ2-7; tentatively, D is TRBD1 (6 bases). The CDR3 length is 15 residues. CDR1 LNHDA and CDR2 SQIVND come from the germline V gene (reference sequence). The V and J ends lost 6 bases and 5 bases respectively, with 20 bases between them.

J is TRBJ2-3 and V is TRBV7-2; 12 bases are shared with TRBD2. This CDR3 spans 19 amino acids. After removal of 1 base from V and 4 bases from J, the junction contained 12 bases not matched to a gene. Germline V CDR1 and CDR2: SGHTA, FQGNSA. The CDR3 DNA follows: TGTGCCAGCAGCTTAGTGAGGACTAGCGGGACAGGCCCCCCAGATACGCAGTATTTT. This sequence encodes CASSLVRTSGTGPPDTQYF.

This clone was detected only once. V and J are TRBV7-8 and TRBJ2-7; D is unresolved. Germline V gene data show CDR1 as SGHVS and CDR2 as FQNEAQ. The CDR3 extends over 12 amino acids. Trimming pared 5 bases from V and 3 bases from J, leaving 8 bases between. The CDR3 is CASSPNFYEQYF. As DNA, the CDR3 is TGTGCCAGCAGCCCCAACTTCTACGAGCAGTACTTC. Full variable domain (missing parts from reference TRBV7-8 and TRBJ2-7): GAGVSQSPRYKVAKRGQDVALRCDPISGHVSLFWYQQALGQGPEFLTYFQNEAQLDKSGLPSDRFFAERPEGSVSTLKIQRTQQEDSAVYLCASSPNFYEQYFGPGTRLTVT.

The chain uses TRBV19 and TRBJ2-2, with unresolved D. V lost 3 bases, J lost 4 bases, and 12 bases lay in between. The length of the CDR3 is 15 residues. Looked up from germline, CDR1 is LNHDA and CDR2 is SQIVND (reference sequence). The CDR3 is CASSIIVSITGELFF. The CDR3 region has the DNA TGTGCCAGTAGTATCATTGTTAGTATCACCGGGGAGCTGTTTTTT.

The chain is built from TRBV4-1 and TRBJ2-7; D possibly corresponds to TRBD1 (6 bases). The CDR3 runs to 18 residues. Germline CDR1 MGHRA, CDR2 YSYEKL. Trimming removed 4 bases at V and 1 base at J, with 23 bases between. The CDR3 DNA reads TGCGCCAGCAGCCGCAGCGCTCAGGGGCCGTCGAGGTCCTACGAGCAGTACTTC. This sequence encodes CASSRSAQGPSRSYEQYF.

In DNA form, the CDR3 reads TGCGCCAGCAGCTTGGCCGGTGAACAGGAGCGCACTGAAGCTTTCTTT. This codes for CASSLAGEQERTEAFF. The chain combines TRBV5-1 with TRBJ1-1; D possibly corresponds to TRBD1 (5 bases). Trimming stripped 0 bases from V and 4 bases from J, with 16 bases between. The CDR3 length is 16 residues. CDR1 is SGHRS and CDR2 is YFSETQ in the germline V gene.

The chain has TRBV2 and TRBJ1-2; possible D gene TRBD1, 5 bases. The V end was cut by 5 bases, the J end by 8 bases, with 15 bases between. Germline loops: CDR1 SNHLY, CDR2 FYNNEI. CDR3 length: 13 residues. The CDR3 nucleotides are TGTGCCAGCAGTCCGGGGGGAATTAGGGGCTACACCTTC. Its protein is CASSPGGIRGYTF.

The chain carries TRBV25-1 and TRBJ1-5, with D possibly matching TRBD1 (5 bases). Trimming removed 4 bases at V and 4 bases at J, with 14 bases between. The CDR3 extends over 15 amino acids. Germline V gene lookup returns CDR1 MGHDK and CDR2 SYGVNS. CDR3 in DNA: TGTGCCAGCAGTGCGACGGGCAGGGATAATCAGCCCCAGCATTTT. Protein sequence: CASSATGRDNQPQHF.

This rearrangement joins TRBV27 to TRBJ2-1, with D perhaps matching TRBD2 (5 bases). Germline V gene data show CDR1 as MNHEY and CDR2 as SMNVEV (reference sequence). The CDR3 has 16 residues. V shed 2 bases and J shed 8 bases, with 19 bases lying between them. DNA of the CDR3: TGTGCCAGCAGTTTACCCTACGTGGGTCCCGGGGATGAGCAGTTCTTC. This translates into CASSLPYVGPGDEQFF.

The chain couples TRBV2 to TRBJ1-4; D gene ambiguous. This CDR3 has 14 amino acids. Looked up from germline, CDR1 is SNHLY and CDR2 is FYNNEI. V lost 2 bases and J 2 bases, leaving 6 bases between the germline ends. The CDR3 region is CASSERRTNEKLFF. In DNA, the CDR3 is TGTGCCAGCAGTGAAAGGAGGACTAATGAAAAACTGTTTTTT.

The gene calls are TRBV5-6 and TRBJ1-2; the match to TRBD1 covers 7 bases. V was clipped by 2 bases and J by 5 bases; unmatched bases: 9. Germline CDR1 SGHDT, CDR2 YYEEEE. This CDR3 region has 15 residues. Here the CDR3 reads CASSFKTGYLYGYTF. Written as DNA, the CDR3 is TGTGCCAGCAGCTTCAAGACAGGGTATTTGTATGGCTACACCTTC. Combining the CDR3 with reference TRBV5-6 and TRBJ1-2 gives the whole variable domain DAGVTQSPTHLIKTRGQQVTLRCSPKSGHDTVSWYQQALGQGPQFIFQYYEEEERQRGNFPDRFSGHQFPNYSSELNVNALLLGDSALYLCASSFKTGYLYGYTFGSGTRLTVV.

A single count supports this clone. The chain is built from TRBV29-1 and TRBJ2-3, with D unresolved. Germline CDR1 reads SQVTM; CDR2 reads ANQGSEA. Trimming took 6 bases from V and 0 from J, leaving 16 bases between them. This CDR3 comprises 15 residues. CDR3: CSVLAHSTSTDTQYF. DNA for the CDR3: TGCAGCGTCCTCGCGCACAGTACTAGCACAGATACGCAGTATTTT.

This clone has a handful of counts. The rearrangement uses TRBV6-1 and TRBJ2-1; D not certain. Between the trimmed V and J ends, which lost 7 bases and 3 bases, there was a span of 13 bases. There are 14 residues in the CDR3. Germline V gene sequence: CDR1 MNHNS, CDR2 SASEGT. CDR3 coding DNA: TGTGCCAGCACTCCCGTCACAGACTACAATGAGCAGTTCTTC. Translation: CASTPVTDYNEQFF.